Each of the 15 T cell receptor beta chains below was sequenced from the same sample in a study of cytomegalovirus exposure and HLA in healthy donors. Researchers ran the PCR with 60 Vbeta and 13 Jbeta primers. Only in-frame clones appear in the TCRdb table, and some are missing; sequencing was by immunoSEQ multiplex PCR. The sample lists about 170,000 clones, approximately 80% occurring once. Sequenced sample: PBMCs. Receptor source: a man between 18 and 29 years old in good health and CMV-seronegative.

The CDR3 DNA sequence: TGTGCCACATCGGAGCGGGGAAGAGAGACCCAGTACTTC. It codes for CATSERGRETQYF. J is TRBJ2-5 and V is TRBV7-8, with 7 bases fitting TRBD2. CDR3 length: 13 amino acids. Trimming took 10 bases from V and 4 from J; bases not matched to a gene: 9. Germline lookup yields CDR1 SGHVS and CDR2 FQNEAQ.

The chain is built from TRBV25-1 and TRBJ2-5; the D gene is possibly TRBD1 (5 bases). Trimming pared 6 bases from V and 0 bases from J, leaving 14 bases between. This CDR3 comprises 15 residues. CDR1 and CDR2 from the germline V gene are MGHDK and SYGVNS. The CDR3 DNA is TGTGCCAGCAGCGATAGCAGGGTGTACCAAGAGACCCAGTACTTC. It encodes CASSDSRVYQETQYF.

The chain combines TRBV30 with TRBJ2-1; 11 bases map to TRBD2. V lost 4 bases to trimming and J lost 9 bases; unmatched junction nucleotides: 11. This CDR3 spans 15 amino acids. Per germline, CDR1 GTSNPN and CDR2 SVGIG (reference sequence). Written as DNA, the CDR3 is TGTGCCTGGAACGATCCGGGACTAGCGGCTTTTGAGCAGTTCTTC. Translating gives CAWNDPGLAAFEQFF.

Only one count was recorded for this clone. CDR3 sequence (DNA): TGCGCCAGCAGCTGGAGACAGGGGTCCTACGAGCAGTACTTC. Protein product: CASSWRQGSYEQYF. This chain links TRBV5-1 with TRBJ2-7; 8 bases align to TRBD1. In germline, CDR1 is SGHRS, CDR2 YFSETQ. CDR3 length: 14 residues. V was pared by 3 bases and J by 1 base, with 3 bases of the junction left unmatched. The variable domain in full, with the rest retrieved from reference TRBV5-1 and TRBJ2-7, is KAGVTQTPRYLIKTRGQQVTLSCSPISGHRSVSWYQQTPGQGLQFLFEYFSETQRNKGNFPGRFSGRQFSNSRSEMNVSTLELGDSALYLCASSWRQGSYEQYFGPGTRLTVT.

The chain couples TRBV2 to TRBJ2-5, with D perhaps TRBD2 (6 bases). The J call is uncertain, as TRBJ2-7 better fits the DNA end. Germline CDR1 and CDR2: SNHLY and FYNNEI. CDR3 length equals 16 residues. This chain's CDR3 is CASSETAGGKSYEQYF. CDR3 DNA sequence: TGTGCCAGCAGTGAGACTGCAGGAGGGAAATCCTACGAGCAGTACTTC.

The chain links TRBV6-4 to TRBJ2-3; weak D call: TRBD2 (5 bases). The CDR3 length is 14 residues. The V and J ends lost 3 bases and 2 bases respectively, with 9 bases between them. Germline V CDR1 and CDR2: MRHNA, SNTAGT. This CDR3 is CASSEASPTDTQYF. Written as DNA, the CDR3 is TGTGCCAGCAGTGAAGCTAGCCCCACAGATACGCAGTATTTT.

The CDR3 coding sequence is TGTGCCAGCAGCCAACAAGGGGGCGGGGGGGCTTACGAGCAGTACTTC. It specifies CASSQQGGGGAYEQYF. The rearrangement uses TRBV7-9 and TRBJ2-7, with 9 positions matching TRBD2. Looked up from germline, CDR1 is SEHNR and CDR2 is FQNEAQ (reference sequence). The CDR3 has 16 amino acids. Trimming at V came to 5 bases and at J to 4 bases, leaving 12 bases not matched to a gene. Full variable domain (outside the CDR3, taken from reference TRBV7-9 and TRBJ2-7): DTGVSQNPRHKITKRGQNVTFRCDPISEHNRLYWYRQTLGQGPEFLTYFQNEAQLEKSRLLSDRFSAERPKGSFSTLEIQRTEQGDSAMYLCASSQQGGGGAYEQYFGPGTRLTVT.

This chain uses TRBV7-9 with TRBJ2-5; TRBD2 might be the D (5 bases). The CDR3 has 15 residues. CDR1 is SEHNR and CDR2 is FQNEAQ in the germline V gene (reference sequence). Trimming left V 1 base short and J 5 bases short, with 14 bases between. The DNA of the CDR3 is TGTGCCAGCAGCTTAGGGCGGGTAGGGTTTGAGACCCAGTACTTC. Translated, it gives CASSLGRVGFETQYF. Supplemented by reference TRBV7-9 and TRBJ2-5, the full variable domain reads DTGVSQNPRHKITKRGQNVTFRCDPISEHNRLYWYRQTLGQGPEFLTYFQNEAQLEKSRLLSDRFSAERPKGSFSTLEIQRTEQGDSAMYLCASSLGRVGFETQYFGPGTRLLVL.

In the case of this clone: Other DNA sequences within the sample encode an identical CDR3. The chain uses TRBV5-4 and TRBJ2-7; 7 nucleotides agree with TRBD1. Per the germline V gene, CDR1 is SGHNT and CDR2 is YYREEE (reference sequence). J was trimmed by 0 bases and V by 4 bases; bases with no gene match: 4. This CDR3 contains 14 residues. In nucleotides, the CDR3 is TGTGCCAGCAGCCCGCGGACAGGCTCCTACGAGCAGTACTTC. Amino acid sequence: CASSPRTGSYEQYF.

This sequence joins TRBV19 and TRBJ1-2; 8 bases line up with TRBD1. The CDR3 spans 12 residues. Looked up from germline, CDR1 is LNHDA and CDR2 is SQIVND (reference sequence). DNA for the CDR3: TGTCCACCCTTTGGACAGGGCCATGGCTACACCTTC. Protein product: CPPFGQGHGYTF.

The chain has TRBV19 and TRBJ2-2; 7 bases align to TRBD1. This CDR3 has 16 amino acids. Germline V gene lookup returns CDR1 LNHDA and CDR2 SQIVND (reference sequence). V shed 8 bases, J shed 1 base, and the junction held 10 bases outside the gene matches. CDR3 residues: CASARDRPMNTGELFF. Written as DNA, the CDR3 is TGTGCCAGTGCCAGGGACAGACCTATGAACACCGGGGAGCTGTTTTTT.

V gene TRBV4-2 combines with J gene TRBJ1-2; unclear D gene. V dropped 0 bases and J dropped 4 bases, with 12 bases sitting between them. This CDR3 is built from 15 residues. In germline, CDR1 is LGHNA, CDR2 YNFKEQ. CDR3 residues: CASSQEQIGFYGYTF. The CDR3 coding sequence is TGTGCCAGCAGCCAAGAACAGATTGGCTTCTATGGCTACACCTTC.

The chain couples TRBV7-3 to TRBJ1-5; D gene unclear. The CDR3 runs 13 residues. V shed 5 bases and J shed 2 bases, with 7 bases lying between them. The germline V gene encodes CDR1 SGHTA and CDR2 FQGTGA. CDR3 nucleotide sequence: TGTGCCAGCAGCAACGGGGGCAATCAGCCCCAGCATTTT. It specifies CASSNGGNQPQHF.

The V and J genes are TRBV7-2 and TRBJ2-3; 7 nucleotides match TRBD2. This CDR3 region has 16 residues. Trimming removed 5 bases from V and 5 bases from J; junction bases left unmatched: 13. The germline gives CDR1 SGHTA, CDR2 FQGNSA. This chain's CDR3 is CASSPKVASGRDTQYF. The CDR3 DNA reads as TGTGCCAGCAGCCCGAAGGTTGCTAGCGGAAGAGATACGCAGTATTTT. Supplemented by reference TRBV7-2 and TRBJ2-3, the full variable domain reads GAGVSQSPSNKVTEKGKDVELRCDPISGHTALYWYRQSLGQGLEFLIYFQGNSAPDKSGLPSDRFSAERTGGSVSTLTIQRTQQEDSAVYLCASSPKVASGRDTQYFGPGTRLTVL.

J is TRBJ2-7 and V is TRBV28; D is perhaps TRBD1 (6 bases). Germline CDR1 reads MDHEN; CDR2 reads SYDVKM. V gave up 7 bases and J gave up 2 bases, with 15 bases separating them. This CDR3 contains 14 residues. In nucleotides, the CDR3 is TGTGCCAGCATCCCGCAGGGGCTAGCCTACGAGCAGTACTTC. Translated: CASIPQGLAYEQYF. Filled out from reference TRBV28 and TRBJ2-7, the complete variable domain reads DVKVTQSSRYLVKRTGEKVFLECVQDMDHENMFWYRQDPGLGLRLIYFSYDVKMKEKGDIPEGYSVSREKKERFSLILESASTNQTSMYLCASIPQGLAYEQYFGPGTRLTVT.